The entry below gives a single T cell receptor (beta chain) sequence along with its context. With 0 bases clipped from V and 10 bases from J, the junction kept 8 bases outside the gene matches. The CDR3 runs to 15 residues. Germline assignment: CDR1 LGHNT and CDR2 FRNRAP. The data stem from a study of CD8 T cells in Susac syndrome. Random hexamers were used to reverse transcribe roughly 0.45 to 1 ug of RNA. Amplification of TCR beta CDR3 was carried out by immunoSEQ multiplex PCR, which covered 54 Vbeta and 13 Jbeta segments. MiXCR, run by TCRdb on the immunoSEQ multiplex PCR reads, gives a single entry per CDR3 protein. The sample holds a few hundred thousand distinct CDR3 sequences, less than 95% seen once.

V is TRBV12-5 and J is TRBJ2-5; 10 nucleotides align to TRBD2. Source material: CD4+ T cells from PBMCs. This clonotype was sampled from a human donor with Susac syndrome. The CDR3 spells CASGLVQTSGVNQYF. CDR3 in DNA: TGTGCTAGTGGTTTGGTACAAACTAGCGGGGTGAACCAGTACTTC.